This TCR beta chain emerged from a study of spatial heterogeneity in lung cancer. Study-wide context: Unique TCR and UMI combinations averaged more than ten appearances each in raw reads.

This clonotype was counted many times. Sample time point: sample taken at primary tumor resection. TCRs were sequenced from unsorted whole RNA of tumor, nontumor lung or PBMC. With V trimmed by 6 bases and J by 2 bases, 10 bases remained unmatched. CDR1 is MNHEY, CDR2 SMNVEV, per germline (reference sequence). The CDR3 extends over 15 amino acids. Every TCR cDNA molecule carried a tag that served as a unique molecular identifier. TCRdb analysed the 5' RACE reads with MiXCR anew, one entry per CDR3 protein. The sample contains 4,900 or so distinct CDR3 sequences, approximately 15% of which appear only once.

The TCR was taken from a male donor with early-stage non-small cell lung cancer. The genes are TRBV27 and TRBJ2-7, with 7 positions matching TRBD2. The source was PBMCs, collected at surgery. CDR3 coding DNA: TGTGCCAGCAGATGGGGGGGGAACCCTACCTACGAGCAGTACTTC. Translated, it gives CASRWGGNPTYEQYF.